The 13 T cell receptor beta chains below all came from one sample that was sequenced in a study of blood T cells in healthy people across ages. Through a sample-barcoded 5' primer and a J-beta primer mix, a second PCR was run for roughly 7 to 12 cycles. TCRdb redid the calling of the 5' RACE reads with MiXCR, one entry per CDR3 protein. The table has around 2 million distinct CDR3 sequences, about two fifths seen once. Sequencing input: blood. These TCRs come from a human donor in good health.

The rearrangement links TRBV5-1 to TRBJ2-4; D possibly corresponds to TRBD1 (5 bases). Gene TRBJ2-7 matches the end of the DNA better, so the J call may be wrong. The CDR3 has 17 amino acids. Germline V gene data show CDR1 as SGHRS and CDR2 as YFSETQ. The CDR3, as DNA: TGCGCCAGCAGGGAAGACAGAGATTGGATCTCCGTATACGAGCAGTACTTC. Its translation: CASREDRDWISVYEQYF.

The chain combines TRBV6-2 or TRBV6-3 with TRBJ2-1; a weak D match, TRBD2 (6 bases). From germline, CDR1 is MNHEY and CDR2 SVGEGT. There are 17 residues in the CDR3. V lost 0 bases to trimming and J lost 5 bases, with 17 bases between them. The CDR3 is CASSYSEGSPGNNEQFF. The CDR3 DNA is TGTGCCAGCAGTTACTCGGAGGGGAGTCCGGGAAACAATGAGCAGTTCTTC.

Many counts were recorded for this clonotype. V gene TRBV10-3 combines with J gene TRBJ1-2; possible D gene TRBD1, 5 bases. Trimming stripped 4 bases from V and 3 bases from J, with 6 bases between. CDR3 size: 12 residues. Germline V gene sequence: CDR1 ENHRY, CDR2 SYGVKD. The CDR3 sequence is CAISAGDYGYTF. CDR3 DNA: TGTGCCATCAGTGCGGGGGACTATGGCTACACCTTC.

In its sample, this clonotype was seen a few times. The rearrangement links TRBV7-8 to TRBJ1-4; TRBD1 might be the D (5 bases). The germline V gene has CDR1 SGHVS and CDR2 FQNEAQ. The CDR3 length is 13 residues. The V end lost 0 bases, the J end lost 7 bases, and 6 bases lay between the germline ends. The CDR3 coding sequence is TGTGCCAGCAGCTTAGCCGGGACTGAAAAACTGTTTTTT. Amino acid sequence: CASSLAGTEKLFF.

This clonotype turned up a few times. The V and J genes are TRBV7-9 and TRBJ1-4, with TRBD1 identical over 7 bases. The CDR3 contains 17 residues. Germline CDR1 SEHNR, CDR2 FQNEAQ (reference sequence). The V segment lost 4 bases and the J segment 6 bases; nucleotides outside the gene matches: 14. The CDR3, as DNA: TGTGCCAGCAGCTCCGGTCCTTACGACAGGGTTTATGAAAAACTGTTTTTT. This sequence encodes CASSSGPYDRVYEKLFF. Together with reference TRBV7-9 and TRBJ1-4, the CDR3 gives the full variable domain: DTGVSQNPRHKITKRGQNVTFRCDPISEHNRLYWYRQTLGQGPEFLTYFQNEAQLEKSRLLSDRFSAERPKGSFSTLEIQRTEQGDSAMYLCASSSGPYDRVYEKLFFGSGTQLSVL.

CDR3 protein: CASSQDPARSTTGEQYF. The CDR3 coding sequence is TGCGCCAGCAGCCAAGATCCCGCCCGATCTACCACTGGAGAGCAGTACTTC. The chain links TRBV4-3 to TRBJ2-7; D gene uncertain. Germline V CDR1 and CDR2: LGHNA, YSLEER. Trimming cost V 0 bases and J 7 bases, with 22 bases left between them. The CDR3 covers 17 residues.

The chain combines TRBV20-1 with TRBJ1-2; unclear D gene. Trimming pared 0 bases from V and 6 bases from J, leaving 14 bases between. The CDR3 sequence is 14 residues long. Per germline, CDR1 DFQATT and CDR2 SNEGSKA (reference sequence). The CDR3 bases are TGCAGTGCTAGAGATCAAGGATTACTTCATGGCTACACCTTC. It specifies CSARDQGLLHGYTF.

This chain joins TRBV12-3 or TRBV12-4 and TRBJ2-5; 8 bases are shared with TRBD2. V was pared by 6 bases and J by 4 bases, with 10 bases of the junction left unmatched. The CDR3 contains 15 residues. Here the CDR3 reads CASSSRSGGRETQYF. CDR3 DNA sequence: TGTGCCAGCAGCTCTCGCAGCGGGGGTAGAGAGACCCAGTACTTC.

The chain recombines TRBV20-1 with TRBJ1-1; D unclear. In germline, CDR1 is DFQATT, CDR2 SNEGSKA (reference sequence). The CDR3 totals 12 residues. The CDR3 coding sequence is TGCCCCGGCCGGAAGGGTAACACTGAAGCTTTCTTT. Translated: CPGRKGNTEAFF.

V gene TRBV7-2 combines with J gene TRBJ2-5; TRBD1 is a possible D gene (5 bases). Trimming pared 0 bases from V and 11 bases from J, leaving 25 bases between. The CDR3 length is 17 residues. Germline values: CDR1 SGHTA, CDR2 FQGNSA. The CDR3 nucleotides read TGTGCCAGCAGCTTAGCAGGACCCAGGGTTGCACCGGGTGGGCAGTACTTC. Its translation is CASSLAGPRVAPGGQYF.

The CDR3 spells CASRGQGGPNQPQHF. Here the CDR3 DNA reads TGTGCCAGCCGCGGACAGGGGGGGCCTAATCAGCCCCAGCATTTT. This chain uses TRBV28 with TRBJ1-5; 10 bases line up with TRBD1. CDR3 size: 15 residues. Germline CDR1 is MDHEN and CDR2 is SYDVKM. V shed 8 bases and J 4 bases; nucleotides not matched to a gene: 8.

This clonotype was counted only a few times. The CDR3 sequence is CASSSPINEQFF. In DNA, the CDR3 is TGTGCCAGCAGCTCCCCTATAAATGAGCAGTTCTTC. V usage is TRBV11-1 and J usage is TRBJ2-1; no definite D call. This CDR3 region has 12 residues. Germline CDR1 is SGHAT and CDR2 is FQDESV (reference sequence). Trimming removed 4 bases at V and 7 bases at J, with 8 bases between.

This chain uses TRBV20-1 with TRBJ2-3; weak D call: TRBD2 (6 bases). The CDR3 runs to 14 residues. Germline values: CDR1 DFQATT, CDR2 SNEGSKA (reference sequence). V was shortened by 4 bases and J by 2 bases, with 13 bases between the two germline ends. In DNA form, the CDR3 reads TGCAGTGCTAACGGCGGGGCCTACACAGATACGCAGTATTTT. Encoded protein: CSANGGAYTDTQYF.